These 20 T cell receptor beta chains came from one sample sequenced in a study of beta chain features in type 1 diabetes. Every isolated RNA sample was fully reverse transcribed, so sequencing captured expressed TCRB transcripts. Data came from immunoSEQ multiplex PCR; TCRdb stores just in-frame clones and leaves some out. This table holds 500,000 to 700,000 clones, roughly 16% found once. Source material: naive CD4+ T cells from blood. The receptors derive from a man aged 18 to 29 in good health.

V and J are TRBV7-9 and TRBJ1-4; no firm D call. There are 15 residues in the CDR3. V lost 3 bases, J lost 0 bases, and 8 bases lay in between. Germline V CDR1 and CDR2: SEHNR, FQNEAQ (reference sequence). The CDR3 reads CASSFRESTNEKLFF. DNA of the CDR3: TGTGCCAGCAGCTTCCGGGAATCAACTAATGAAAAACTGTTTTTT.

This clone was observed a handful of times. This chain links TRBV18 with TRBJ1-1; 7 bases line up with TRBD1. V trimming: 0 bases; J trimming: 1 base; junction bases outside the gene matches: 2. The CDR3 runs to 15 residues. The germline V gene encodes CDR1 KGHSH and CDR2 LQKENI. The CDR3 DNA reads as TGTGCCAGCTCACCACCAAAGGGGGCGAACACTGAAGCTTTCTTT. It yields the protein CASSPPKGANTEAFF. The full variable domain, with the rest looked up from reference TRBV18 and TRBJ1-1, is NAGVMQNPRHLVRRRGQEARLRCSPMKGHSHVYWYRQLPEEGLKFMVYLQKENIIDESGMPKERFSAEFPKEGPSILRIQQVVRGDSAAYFCASSPPKGANTEAFFGQGTRLTVV.

The J gene is TRBJ1-2, the V gene TRBV6-5; D gene unclear. Trimming shortened V by 6 bases and J by 4 bases, and 12 bases separated the two germline ends. The CDR3 consists of 13 residues. Germline assignment: CDR1 MNHEY and CDR2 SVGAGI. The CDR3 sequence: CASRQTIVYGYTF. CDR3 sequence (DNA): TGTGCCAGCAGACAGACAATCGTCTATGGCTACACCTTC.

Worth noting for this clone: Other nucleotide sequences in the sample specify the same CDR3. The V gene is TRBV7-9, the J gene TRBJ1-1; no clear D gene. The CDR3 consists of 13 residues. Germline loops: CDR1 SEHNR, CDR2 FQNEAQ (reference sequence). Trimming removed 4 bases from V and 0 bases from J, with 6 bases in between. Here the CDR3 reads CASSSGVNTEAFF. The CDR3, as DNA: TGTGCCAGCAGCTCCGGAGTGAACACTGAAGCTTTCTTT.

The gene calls are TRBV6-1 and TRBJ1-1; a possible D gene is TRBD1 (6 bases). The germline CDR1 and CDR2 sequences are MNHNS and SASEGT. The V end lost 1 base, the J end lost 11 bases, and 20 bases lay between the germline ends. This CDR3 has 15 amino acids. The CDR3 loop is CASSEGATGTVWAFF. The DNA of the CDR3 is TGTGCCAGCAGTGAAGGGGCTACAGGGACGGTGTGGGCTTTCTTT.

V and J are TRBV7-6 and TRBJ2-1; a possible D gene is TRBD2 (5 bases). V was trimmed by 6 bases and J by 7 bases, leaving 19 bases between them. This CDR3 has 15 amino acids. Germline lookup yields CDR1 SGHVS and CDR2 FNYEAQ. The CDR3 DNA reads as TGTGCCAGCAGTTCCGGACTGAAGTCGGGGAATGAGCAGTTCTTC. Its translation is CASSSGLKSGNEQFF.

This clone was recorded many times. The chain couples TRBV14 to TRBJ2-5; D is undetermined. The CDR3 runs 15 residues. Germline V lookup: CDR1 SGHDN, CDR2 FVKESK. V shed 7 bases and J shed 4 bases, with 19 bases lying between them. The CDR3 DNA reads TGTGCCAGCACCCTCCACCCTCCGGTAGGAGAGACCCAGTACTTC. It is translated as CASTLHPPVGETQYF. Complete variable domain (other parts from reference TRBV14 and TRBJ2-5): EAGVTQFPSHSVIEKGQTVTLRCDPISGHDNLYWYRRVMGKEIKFLLHFVKESKQDESGMPNNRFLAERTGGTYSTLKVQPAELEDSGVYFCASTLHPPVGETQYFGPGTRLLVL.

The chain recombines TRBV5-4 with TRBJ2-3; 10 bases are a match to TRBD1. The V segment lost 2 bases and the J segment 7 bases; nucleotides outside the gene matches: 13. The germline V gene has CDR1 SGHNT and CDR2 YYREEE (reference sequence). The CDR3 is 17 amino acids. This chain's CDR3 is CASSFPGQGLISNTQYF. CDR3 sequence (DNA): TGTGCCAGCAGCTTTCCGGGACAGGGGCTCATCTCGAATACGCAGTATTTT.

This clone occurred a few times. The junction departs from germline at one end; a sequencing error may be responsible. The V call is TRBV6-6, the J call TRBJ2-3; 8 bases match TRBD1. This CDR3 contains 10 residues. The germline V gene has CDR1 MNHNY and CDR2 SVGAGI (reference sequence). This CDR3 reads CASSEGRTGF. The CDR3 DNA reads as TGTGCCAGCAGTGAAGGGAGGACAGGGTTT.

V gene TRBV7-9 combines with J gene TRBJ1-5; 9 bases are shared with TRBD1. The germline gives CDR1 SEHNR, CDR2 FQNEAQ (reference sequence). J gave up 8 bases and V 1 base, and 12 bases lay outside the gene matches. This CDR3 has 17 residues. The CDR3 sequence: CASSLVFPGTGLEPQHF. The CDR3 nucleotides are TGTGCCAGCAGCTTAGTTTTCCCCGGGACAGGGCTTGAGCCCCAGCATTTT.

The sample holds a few counts of this clone. The chain uses TRBV5-1 and TRBJ2-1; 7 bases match TRBD2. J gave up 0 bases and V 7 bases, and 4 bases lay outside the gene matches. The germline gives CDR1 SGHRS, CDR2 YFSETQ. This CDR3 contains 14 residues. The CDR3, as DNA: TGCGCCAGCGCACTAGCGAGCTCCTACAATGAGCAGTTCTTC. Translated, it gives CASALASSYNEQFF.

As regards this clone: The same CDR3 can be traced to other DNA sequences in this sample. The chain uses TRBV9 and TRBJ1-3; D not resolved. V shed 4 bases and J shed 1 base, with 12 bases lying between them. The CDR3 length is 15 residues. The V gene's germline CDR1 is SGDLS and CDR2 YYNGEE. The CDR3 here is CASSLRTESGNTIYF. CDR3 sequence (DNA): TGTGCCAGCAGCCTACGTACAGAATCTGGAAACACCATATATTTT.

The chain is built from TRBV6-1 and TRBJ2-1; 8 nucleotides line up with TRBD2. This CDR3 spans 16 amino acids. The germline V gene has CDR1 MNHNS and CDR2 SASEGT. V lost 10 bases, J lost 3 bases, and 14 bases stayed unmatched. The CDR3 DNA reads as TGTGCCATCAGCGAACCGAGCGGGAGTGGCTACAATGAGCAGTTCTTC. It translates to CAISEPSGSGYNEQFF.

V usage is TRBV4-3 and J usage is TRBJ1-2; no definite D call. V was shortened by 0 bases and J by 2 bases, with 13 bases between the two germline ends. There are 16 residues in the CDR3. Germline lookup yields CDR1 LGHNA and CDR2 YSLEER. The CDR3 DNA reads as TGCGCCAGCAGCCAAGATGTGGCAGGAAGGAACTATGGCTACACCTTC. Protein sequence: CASSQDVAGRNYGYTF.

This clone has more than one count but fewer than ten. Here the CDR3 DNA reads TGTGCCAGCAGACTCCCGAACCGGGAAGAGACCCAGTACTTC. It specifies CASRLPNREETQYF. This sequence joins TRBV28 and TRBJ2-5; D is ambiguous. CDR1 is MDHEN and CDR2 is SYDVKM in the germline V gene. The CDR3 has 14 residues. The V end was cut by 6 bases, the J end by 3 bases, with 14 bases between.

This chain links TRBV5-1 with TRBJ2-3; TRBD2 aligns across 10 bases. The V gene end was trimmed by 0 bases and the J gene end by 0 bases; junction bases not matched to a gene: 7. Per the germline V gene, CDR1 is SGHRS and CDR2 is YFSETQ. The CDR3 sequence is 18 residues long. The CDR3 sequence: CASSLAGSSGGSTDTQYF. The CDR3 coding sequence is TGCGCCAGCAGCTTGGCCGGTTCTAGCGGGGGTAGCACAGATACGCAGTATTTT.

The chain has TRBV7-3 and TRBJ2-2; the D gene is possibly TRBD2 (6 bases). The CDR3 is 15 amino acids. The germline CDR1 and CDR2 sequences are SGHTA and FQGTGA. V lost 3 bases and J lost 5, with 13 bases in between. The CDR3 sequence: CASSLSSGVTGELFF. The CDR3 bases are TGTGCCAGCAGCTTGTCGTCGGGAGTAACCGGGGAGCTGTTTTTT.

This clone was recorded a few times. V and J are TRBV25-1 and TRBJ1-6; no reliable D call. The CDR3 is 14 amino acids. V dropped 3 bases and J dropped 2 bases, with 5 bases sitting between them. Germline V gene sequence: CDR1 MGHDK, CDR2 SYGVNS. CDR3 amino acids: CASSDTTYNSPLHF. The CDR3 DNA is TGTGCCAGCAGTGATACTACCTATAATTCACCCCTCCACTTT.

The chain couples TRBV6-5 to TRBJ2-2; TRBD1 matches 9 bases. Germline assignment: CDR1 MNHEY and CDR2 SVGAGI. V dropped 5 bases and J dropped 5; count of bases not matched to a gene: 6. CDR3 size: 15 residues. CDR3: CASSKGQGRTGELFF. CDR3 nucleotide sequence: TGTGCCAGCAGTAAGGGACAGGGTCGGACCGGGGAGCTGTTTTTT.

CDR3 coding DNA: TGTGCCAGCAGCCAAGAGACAGGGGTTTCGAACACTGAAGCTTTCTTT. This encodes CASSQETGVSNTEAFF. This chain joins TRBV4-2 and TRBJ1-1, with 8 bases aligning to TRBD1. V lost 0 bases, J lost 1 base, and 4 bases stayed unmatched. This CDR3 is built from 16 residues. Germline loops: CDR1 LGHNA, CDR2 YNFKEQ.